The 26 T cell receptor beta chains below were found in one sample sequenced in a study of cytomegalovirus exposure and HLA in healthy donors. TCRdb keeps only in-frame clones here, not all; method: immunoSEQ multiplex PCR. The table shows approximately 180,000 clones, with approximately 89% occurring only once. What was sequenced was PBMCs. Source of these receptors: a young man in good health and CMV-seropositive.

This chain uses TRBV6-5 with TRBJ2-5; 8 bases align to TRBD2. The CDR3 extends over 15 amino acids. V was pared by 2 bases and J by 5 bases, with 7 bases of the junction left unmatched. Per the germline V gene, CDR1 is MNHEY and CDR2 is SVGAGI. CDR3 sequence (DNA): TGTGCCAGCAGTTACAGCGGGAGCGGTGGGGAGACCCAGTACTTC. Translated, it gives CASSYSGSGGETQYF.

This chain joins TRBV20-1 and TRBJ1-2; possible D gene TRBD1, 6 bases. Per germline, CDR1 DFQATT and CDR2 SNEGSKA (reference sequence). V was shortened by 5 bases and J by 8 bases, with 6 bases between the two germline ends. The CDR3 is 9 residues long. CDR3: CSAGGGYTF. CDR3 DNA: TGCAGTGCTGGGGGCGGCTACACCTTC.

This sequence joins TRBV13 and TRBJ2-1; D unclear. Trimming left V 1 base short and J 6 bases short, with 10 bases between. This CDR3 comprises 14 residues. CDR1 is PRHDT, CDR2 FYEKMQ, per germline (reference sequence). CDR3 in amino acids: CASSLAAGFNEQFF. In DNA form, the CDR3 reads TGTGCCAGCAGCTTAGCGGCCGGGTTCAATGAGCAGTTCTTC.

V and J are TRBV7-9 and TRBJ2-7; 9 bases map to TRBD2. The CDR3 has 17 residues. Trimming removed 2 bases from V and 3 bases from J; junction bases left unmatched: 11. The V gene's germline CDR1 is SEHNR and CDR2 FQNEAQ (reference sequence). CDR3 residues: CASSLSREAGGYYEQYF. The DNA of the CDR3 is TGTGCCAGCAGCTTAAGTAGGGAAGCGGGGGGATACTACGAGCAGTACTTC.

V is TRBV19 and J is TRBJ2-1; 12 bases match TRBD2. The CDR3 is made up of 15 amino acids. With 8 bases clipped from V and 5 bases from J, the junction kept 7 bases outside the gene matches. The germline V gene encodes CDR1 LNHDA and CDR2 SQIVND (reference sequence). The CDR3 reads CASSSGRAPNNEQFF. In nucleotides, the CDR3 is TGTGCCAGTTCTAGCGGGAGGGCACCTAACAATGAGCAGTTCTTC. Together with reference TRBV19 and TRBJ2-1, the CDR3 gives the full variable domain: DGGITQSPKYLFRKEGQNVTLSCEQNLNHDAMYWYRQDPGQGLRLIYYSQIVNDFQKGDIAEGYSVSREKKESFPLTVTSAQKNPTAFYLCASSSGRAPNNEQFFGPGTRLTVL.

The chain combines TRBV15 with TRBJ2-1; the D gene is possibly TRBD2 (7 bases). Germline loops: CDR1 LNHNV, CDR2 YYDKDF (reference sequence). Trimming removed 5 bases at V and 4 bases at J, with 18 bases between. The CDR3 is made up of 16 amino acids. CDR3 coding DNA: TGTGCCACCAGCTTGAAGGGAGGGGGGGAATACAATGAGCAGTTCTTC. Amino acids: CATSLKGGGEYNEQFF.

CDR3 DNA: TGTGCCAGCAGCCGTCAGGAGGGGGAGACCCAGTACTTC. Protein sequence: CASSRQEGETQYF. The chain links TRBV11-3 to TRBJ2-5; perhaps TRBD2 as D (6 bases). The CDR3 extends over 13 amino acids. Trimming stripped 5 bases from V and 5 bases from J, with 12 bases between. The germline gives CDR1 SGHNT, CDR2 YENEEA.

The chain is built from TRBV29-1 and TRBJ2-2, with a weak D call TRBD2 (6 bases). Between the trimmed V and J ends, which lost 7 bases and 3 bases, there was a span of 12 bases. CDR1 and CDR2 (germline): SQVTM, ANQGSEA. The CDR3 is 13 amino acids. The CDR3 nucleotides are TGCAGCGGCGTGGGGGGTCACACCGGGGAGCTGTTTTTT. It encodes CSGVGGHTGELFF.

In DNA form, the CDR3 reads TGTGCCAGCAGTCCCGGACAGGGGACATTCGATGAGCAGTTCTTC. It translates to CASSPGQGTFDEQFF. The V gene is TRBV27, the J gene TRBJ2-1, with TRBD1 matching 9 bases. J lost 8 bases, V lost 5 bases, and 10 bases had no gene match. The CDR3 has 15 residues. The germline V gene has CDR1 MNHEY and CDR2 SMNVEV (reference sequence).

This rearrangement joins TRBV11-1 to TRBJ2-1, with TRBD2 matching over 10 bases. V lost 5 bases and J lost 7; bases outside the gene matches: 14. CDR1 is SGHAT, CDR2 FQDESV, per germline (reference sequence). This CDR3 has 17 residues. CDR3 region: CASSQTNSGRRVNEQFF. The CDR3 nucleotides read TGTGCCAGCAGCCAAACCAATAGCGGGAGGAGGGTTAATGAGCAGTTCTTC.

CDR3 DNA: TGTGCCAGCAGCATAAGATCCTCGGGACAGCGTAATGAAAAACTGTTTTTT. Encoded protein: CASSIRSSGQRNEKLFF. The chain links TRBV9 to TRBJ1-4; 7 bases align to TRBD1. Germline CDR1 reads SGDLS; CDR2 reads YYNGEE. CDR3 length equals 17 residues. Unmatched junction bases numbered 13, after V lost 4 bases and J lost 4 bases.

The sample holds one count of this clone. V and J are TRBV7-3 and TRBJ2-3, with TRBD1 matching 7 bases. The CDR3 covers 14 residues. From germline, CDR1 is SGHTA and CDR2 FQGTGA. V lost 1 base to trimming and J lost 2 bases; unmatched junction nucleotides: 0. Here the CDR3 reads CASSLKGATDTQYF. CDR3 bases: TGTGCCAGCAGCTTAAAGGGGGCCACAGATACGCAGTATTTT.

This chain connects TRBV5-5 to TRBJ1-2; D is ambiguous. From germline, CDR1 is SGHKS and CDR2 YYEKEE (reference sequence). V was trimmed by 2 bases and J by 6 bases, leaving 8 bases between them. The CDR3 runs to 12 residues. The DNA of the CDR3 is TGTGCCAGCAGCTTCGGAGGACATGGCTACACCTTC. Translated, it gives CASSFGGHGYTF.

The genes are TRBV20-1 and TRBJ1-1; D ambiguous. Germline V gene sequence: CDR1 DFQATT, CDR2 SNEGSKA (reference sequence). The CDR3 totals 11 residues. Trimming took 1 base from V and 11 from J, leaving 11 bases between them. CDR3 sequence: CSARGLNLAFF. CDR3 DNA sequence: TGCAGTGCTAGAGGGTTGAACTTGGCTTTCTTT.

The chain joins TRBV5-1 to TRBJ1-2; D is unresolved. V was cut by 4 bases and J by 6 bases, with 16 bases left in between. The CDR3 spans 14 residues. Germline V gene sequence: CDR1 SGHRS, CDR2 YFSETQ. This chain's CDR3 is CASSPGSADDGYTF. The CDR3 DNA sequence: TGCGCCAGCAGCCCGGGGTCGGCAGACGATGGCTACACCTTC.

This clone appeared a single time. The chain couples TRBV7-3 to TRBJ2-3; D unresolved. The CDR3 totals 14 residues. Between the trimmed V and J ends, which lost 0 bases and 2 bases, there was a span of 6 bases. The germline gives CDR1 SGHTA, CDR2 FQGTGA. The CDR3 reads CASSLTGHTDTQYF. CDR3 DNA: TGTGCCAGCAGCTTAACGGGCCACACAGATACGCAGTATTTT.

This chain links TRBV27 with TRBJ2-1; the D gene is possibly TRBD2 (6 bases). Germline CDR1 is MNHEY and CDR2 is SMNVEV (reference sequence). Trimming shortened V by 5 bases and J by 7 bases, and 6 bases separated the two germline ends. This CDR3 region has 11 residues. The CDR3 DNA reads as TGTGCCAGCAGTGGGGGGAATGAGCAGTTCTTC. Translating gives CASSGGNEQFF.

The sample holds one count of this clone. This rearrangement joins TRBV28 to TRBJ2-4; TRBD2 is a possible D gene (5 bases). Germline-derived CDR1 and CDR2 are MDHEN and SYDVKM. The CDR3 extends over 14 amino acids. The V gene lost 3 bases and the J gene lost 6 bases, with 12 bases spanning the gap. The CDR3 nucleotides read TGTGCCAGCAGTTTGACGGGAACCCTAAACATTCAGTACTTC. This sequence encodes CASSLTGTLNIQYF.

The V call is TRBV28, the J call TRBJ2-5; TRBD2 matches 13 bases. Trimming cost V 7 bases and J 5 bases; bases outside gene matches: 7. This CDR3 region has 15 residues. The germline V gene has CDR1 MDHEN and CDR2 SYDVKM. The CDR3: CASTTSGGAQETQYF. The DNA of the CDR3 is TGTGCCAGCACCACTAGCGGGGGGGCGCAGGAGACCCAGTACTTC.

This chain links TRBV7-2 with TRBJ2-7, with 7 bases aligning to TRBD2. CDR1 and CDR2 from the germline V gene are SGHTA and FQGNSA. This CDR3 comprises 14 residues. Germline trimming cut 1 base from V and 6 bases from J; bases unmatched to any gene: 6. In DNA, the CDR3 is TGTGCCAGCAGCTTAGAGGGGAGGGGATTCGAGCAGTACTTC. Translated: CASSLEGRGFEQYF.

J is TRBJ2-4 and V is TRBV19; 7 positions agree with TRBD1. After removal of 9 bases from V and 4 bases from J, the junction contained 6 bases not matched to a gene. This CDR3 has 13 amino acids. CDR1 and CDR2 from the germline V gene are LNHDA and SQIVND (reference sequence). The CDR3 bases are TGTGCCAGCACGCCGGGACAGAAAAACATTCAGTACTTC. This translates into CASTPGQKNIQYF.

This chain connects TRBV5-6 to TRBJ2-2, with D perhaps matching TRBD2 (5 bases). Trimming shortened V by 2 bases and J by 6 bases, and 14 bases separated the two germline ends. The CDR3 has 15 residues. The germline CDR1 and CDR2 sequences are SGHDT and YYEEEE. The CDR3 DNA reads as TGTGCCAGCAGCTTTCTTCGGGTGGGAGCCGGGGAGCTGTTTTTT. Protein sequence: CASSFLRVGAGELFF.

The chain joins TRBV6-1 to TRBJ1-4; D unclear. Germline CDR1 and CDR2: MNHNS and SASEGT. CDR3 length equals 14 residues. V shed 2 bases and J shed 7 bases, with 11 bases lying between them. CDR3 DNA: TGTGCCAGCAGTGAACAATCCGGTATTGAAAAACTGTTTTTT. The encoded protein is CASSEQSGIEKLFF.

The J gene is TRBJ2-7, the V gene TRBV6-5; 8 bases agree with TRBD2. The germline CDR1 and CDR2 sequences are MNHEY and SVGAGI. V shed 2 bases, J shed 3 bases, and the junction held 0 bases outside the gene matches. This CDR3 spans 13 amino acids. In DNA form, the CDR3 reads TGTGCCAGCAGTTACAGCGGGAGCTACGAGCAGTACTTC. Translating it yields CASSYSGSYEQYF.

The genes are TRBV2 and TRBJ1-3; unclear D gene. The V end lost 9 bases, the J end lost 4 bases, and 4 bases lay between the germline ends. CDR1 is SNHLY, CDR2 FYNNEI, per germline. CDR3 length: 10 amino acids. CDR3 sequence reads: CASVGNTIYF. Written as DNA, the CDR3 is TGTGCCAGTGTAGGAAACACCATATATTTT.

CDR3 sequence reads: CASSLARVNTEAFF. CDR3 DNA sequence: TGTGCCAGCAGCTTGGCCCGGGTGAACACTGAAGCTTTCTTT. This rearrangement joins TRBV7-3 to TRBJ1-1, with no clear D. CDR1 and CDR2 (germline): SGHTA, FQGTGA. This CDR3 contains 14 residues. Trimming stripped 3 bases from V and 0 bases from J, with 8 bases between.